Listed below are T cell receptor beta chains from one sample, sequenced in a study of Ad26.COV2.S vaccination and SARS-CoV-2 variants. Profiling relied on immunoSEQ multiplex PCR, and the TCRdb table lists in-frame clones only, not all of them. Among approximately 400,000 clones listed, 92% were seen once. This specimen was peripheral blood, taken after recovery from COVID-19. The receptors stem from a human donor who had recovered from COVID-19. The CDR3 runs from the conserved cysteine through the conserved F or W. A D gene is named only where the DNA matches it firmly. Expanded clones are given a class, and other clones once, few, many or no size at all.

CDR3aa: CASSAGTSVPGELFF
CDR3nt: TGTGCCAGCAGCGCCGGGACTAGCGTCCCCGGGGAGCTGTTTTTT
v_gene: TRBV3-1/TRBV3-2
d_gene: TRBD2
j_gene: TRBJ2-2
abundance: NA

CDR3aa: CASSVRGSEKLFF
CDR3nt: TGTGCCAGCAGCGTTAGGGGAAGTGAAAAACTGTTTTTT
v_gene: TRBV5-4
d_gene: NA
j_gene: TRBJ1-4
abundance: NA

CDR3aa: CASSVQGYGYTF
CDR3nt: TGCGCCAGCAGCGTACAGGGATATGGCTACACCTTC
v_gene: TRBV5-1
d_gene: NA
j_gene: TRBJ1-2
abundance: NA

CDR3aa: CASSYGRLYEQYF
CDR3nt: TGTGCCAGTAGCTACGGCCGTCTCTACGAGCAGTACTTC
v_gene: TRBV19
d_gene: NA
j_gene: TRBJ2-7
abundance: NA

CDR3aa: CASSVSGRENGYTF
CDR3nt: TGTGCCAGCAGCGTTTCTGGAAGGGAGAATGGCTACACCTTC
v_gene: TRBV9
d_gene: NA
j_gene: TRBJ1-2
abundance: NA

CDR3aa: CSVTRTSGGTNEQFF
CDR3nt: TGCAGCGTTACCCGTACTAGCGGGGGAACGAATGAGCAGTTCTTC
v_gene: TRBV29-1
d_gene: TRBD2
j_gene: TRBJ2-1
abundance: NA

CDR3aa: CASSPRLAGATGELFF
CDR3nt: TGTGCCAGCTCACCAAGGCTAGCGGGGGCCACCGGGGAGCTGTTTTTT
v_gene: TRBV18
d_gene: TRBD2
j_gene: TRBJ2-2
abundance: NA

CDR3aa: CASSLSGQGNEQYF
CDR3nt: TGCGCCAGCAGCTTGTCGGGACAGGGGAACGAGCAGTACTTC
v_gene: TRBV5-1
d_gene: TRBD1
j_gene: TRBJ2-7
abundance: NA

CDR3aa: CASSQEEYGGGNTDTQYF
CDR3nt: TGCGCCAGCAGCCAAGAGGAGTATGGGGGGGGAAACACAGATACGCAGTATTTT
v_gene: TRBV4-1
d_gene: TRBD2
j_gene: TRBJ2-3
abundance: NA

CDR3aa: CASDSSNYGYTF
CDR3nt: TGTGCCAGTGACAGCTCTAACTATGGCTACACCTTC
v_gene: TRBV7-9
d_gene: NA
j_gene: TRBJ1-2
abundance: NA

CDR3aa: CASSIGQGNYGYTF
CDR3nt: TGTGCCAGTAGTATAGGTCAGGGAAACTATGGCTACACCTTC
v_gene: TRBV19
d_gene: NA
j_gene: TRBJ1-2
abundance: NA

CDR3aa: CASNRGDRRGNTIYF
CDR3nt: TGTGCCAGCAATCGTGGAGACAGGAGAGGAAACACCATATATTTT
v_gene: TRBV6-5
d_gene: NA
j_gene: TRBJ1-3
abundance: NA

CDR3aa: CASSLAPLSNEKLFF
CDR3nt: TGTGCCAGCAGCTTAGCGCCCCTCTCAAATGAAAAACTGTTTTTT
v_gene: TRBV7-8
d_gene: NA
j_gene: TRBJ1-4
abundance: NA

CDR3aa: CASSYSFGGTQYF
CDR3nt: TGTGCCAGCAGTTACTCCTTCGGTGGTACGCAGTATTTT
v_gene: TRBV6-5
d_gene: NA
j_gene: TRBJ2-3
abundance: NA

CDR3aa: CASSPGQGVLSPLHF
CDR3nt: TGTGCCAGCAGCCCGGGACAGGGTGTACTTTCACCCCTCCACTTT
v_gene: TRBV9
d_gene: TRBD1
j_gene: TRBJ1-6
abundance: few

CDR3aa: CAWPDRDEKLFF
CDR3nt: TGTGCCTGGCCGGACAGGGATGAAAAACTGTTTTTT
v_gene: TRBV30
d_gene: TRBD1
j_gene: TRBJ1-4
abundance: NA

CDR3aa: CASSLWAATGAYEQYF
CDR3nt: TGTGCCAGCAGCTTGTGGGCAGCGACAGGCGCCTACGAGCAGTACTTC
v_gene: TRBV5-5
d_gene: NA
j_gene: TRBJ2-7
abundance: NA

CDR3aa: CASSQQGGLEAFF
CDR3nt: TGCGCCAGCAGTCAGCAGGGGGGACTTGAAGCTTTCTTT
v_gene: TRBV4-1
d_gene: TRBD1
j_gene: TRBJ1-1
abundance: NA

CDR3aa: CASSRGGGGYTF
CDR3nt: TGTGCCAGCAGTAGAGGGGGGGGCGGCTACACCTTC
v_gene: TRBV12-3/TRBV12-4
d_gene: NA
j_gene: TRBJ1-2
abundance: NA

CDR3aa: CSVRDRYGYTF
CDR3nt: TGCAGCGTTAGGGACAGGTATGGCTACACCTTC
v_gene: TRBV29-1
d_gene: TRBD1
j_gene: TRBJ1-2
abundance: NA

CDR3aa: CASSPDRGGIQPQHF
CDR3nt: TGTGCCAGCAGCCCCGACAGAGGCGGAATTCAGCCCCAGCATTTT
v_gene: TRBV28
d_gene: NA
j_gene: TRBJ1-5
abundance: NA

CDR3aa: CSVEGGLAGGWNTGELFF
CDR3nt: TGCAGCGTTGAGGGTGGACTAGCGGGGGGGTGGAACACCGGGGAGCTGTTTTTT
v_gene: TRBV29-1
d_gene: TRBD2
j_gene: TRBJ2-2
abundance: NA

CDR3aa: CASSLIKGQPQHF
CDR3nt: TGTGCCAGCAGTTTAATCAAGGGTCAGCCCCAGCATTTT
v_gene: TRBV27
d_gene: NA
j_gene: TRBJ1-5
abundance: NA

CDR3aa: CASSLFRVGGTLHGYTF
CDR3nt: TGTGCCAGCAGCTTATTCCGGGTGGGTGGAACACTCCATGGCTACACCTTC
v_gene: TRBV7-2
d_gene: NA
j_gene: TRBJ1-2
abundance: NA

CDR3aa: CASFRGAGTGELFF
CDR3nt: TGTGCCAGCTTTCGGGGGGCCGGAACCGGGGAGCTGTTTTTT
v_gene: TRBV6-5
d_gene: NA
j_gene: TRBJ2-2
abundance: NA

CDR3aa: CASWGDTNTGELFF
CDR3nt: TGTGCCAGCTGGGGGGATACGAACACCGGGGAGCTGTTTTTT
v_gene: TRBV10-3
d_gene: NA
j_gene: TRBJ2-2
abundance: NA

CDR3aa: CASSRALAGSYEQYF
CDR3nt: TGTGCCAGCAGCCGGGCACTAGCGGGGTCCTACGAGCAGTACTTC
v_gene: TRBV3-1/TRBV3-2
d_gene: TRBD2
j_gene: TRBJ2-7
abundance: NA